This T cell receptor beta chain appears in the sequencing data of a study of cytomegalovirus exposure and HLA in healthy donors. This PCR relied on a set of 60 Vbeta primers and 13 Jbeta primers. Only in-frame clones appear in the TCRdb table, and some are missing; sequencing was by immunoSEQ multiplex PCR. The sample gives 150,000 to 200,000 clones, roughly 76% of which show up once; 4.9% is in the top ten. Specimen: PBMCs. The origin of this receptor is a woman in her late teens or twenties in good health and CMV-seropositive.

The CDR3 is CAGDRGAGGYGYTF. In nucleotides, the CDR3 is TGTGCCGGGGATAGAGGGGCCGGGGGCTATGGCTACACCTTC. The V and J genes are TRBV2 and TRBJ1-2; possibly TRBD1 for D (5 bases). V was pared by 11 bases and J by 4 bases, with 20 bases between. CDR1 is SNHLY, CDR2 FYNNEI, per germline. There are 14 residues in the CDR3.